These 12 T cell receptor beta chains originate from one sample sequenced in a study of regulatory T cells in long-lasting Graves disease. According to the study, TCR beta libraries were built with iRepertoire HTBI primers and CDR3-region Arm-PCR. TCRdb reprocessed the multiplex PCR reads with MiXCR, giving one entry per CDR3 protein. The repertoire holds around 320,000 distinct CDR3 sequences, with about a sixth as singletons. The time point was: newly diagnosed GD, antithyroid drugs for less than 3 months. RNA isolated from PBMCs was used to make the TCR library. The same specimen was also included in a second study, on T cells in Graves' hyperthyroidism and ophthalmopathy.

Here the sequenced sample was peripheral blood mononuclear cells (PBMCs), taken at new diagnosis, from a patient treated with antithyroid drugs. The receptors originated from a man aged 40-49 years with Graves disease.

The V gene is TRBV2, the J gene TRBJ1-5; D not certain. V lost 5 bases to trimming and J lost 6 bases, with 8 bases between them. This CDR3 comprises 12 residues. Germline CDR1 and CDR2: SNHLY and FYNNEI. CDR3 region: CASSLHVQPQHF. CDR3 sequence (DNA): TGTGCCAGCAGTCTCCACGTTCAGCCCCAGCATTTT.

The CDR3 DNA follows: TGTGCCAGCAGCCAGCTCTCTGGAAACACCATATATTTT. Protein: CASSQLSGNTIYF. V usage is TRBV11-2 and J usage is TRBJ1-3; no clear D. Germline CDR1 and CDR2: SGHAT and FQNNGV. The CDR3 runs 13 residues. Deletions cut 5 bases from V and 0 bases from J, with 5 bases between.

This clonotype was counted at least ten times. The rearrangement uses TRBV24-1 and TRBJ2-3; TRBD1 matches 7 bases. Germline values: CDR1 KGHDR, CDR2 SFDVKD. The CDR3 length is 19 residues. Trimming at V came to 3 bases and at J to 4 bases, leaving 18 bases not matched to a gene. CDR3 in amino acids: CATSDAINTGTVGPDTQYF. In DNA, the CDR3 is TGTGCCACCAGTGATGCGATTAATACCGGGACAGTTGGCCCAGATACGCAGTATTTT.

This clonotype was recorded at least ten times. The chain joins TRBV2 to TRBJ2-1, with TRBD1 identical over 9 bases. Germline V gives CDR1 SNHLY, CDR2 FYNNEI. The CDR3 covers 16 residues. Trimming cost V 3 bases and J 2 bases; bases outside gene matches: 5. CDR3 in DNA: TGTGCCAGCAGTGACCGGGACAGGGCGGCCTACAATGAGCAGTTCTTC. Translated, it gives CASSDRDRAAYNEQFF. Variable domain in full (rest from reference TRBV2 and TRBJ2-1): EPEVTQTPSHQVTQMGQEVILRCVPISNHLYFYWYRQILGQKVEFLVSFYNNEISEKSEIFDDQFSVERPDGSNFTLKIRSTKLEDSAMYFCASSDRDRAAYNEQFFGPGTRLTVL.

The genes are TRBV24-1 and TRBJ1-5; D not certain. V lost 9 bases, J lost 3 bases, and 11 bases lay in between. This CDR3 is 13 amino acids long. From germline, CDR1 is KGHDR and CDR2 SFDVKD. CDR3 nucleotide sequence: TGTGCCACCGGAAGTTCCAACAATCAGCCCCAGCATTTT. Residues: CATGSSNNQPQHF.

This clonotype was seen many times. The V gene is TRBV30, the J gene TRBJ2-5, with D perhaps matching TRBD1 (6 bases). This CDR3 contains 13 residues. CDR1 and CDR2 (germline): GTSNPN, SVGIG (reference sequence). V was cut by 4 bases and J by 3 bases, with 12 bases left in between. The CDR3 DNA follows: TGTGCCTGGAATCTTTACAGGGAAGAGACCCAGTACTTC. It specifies CAWNLYREETQYF.

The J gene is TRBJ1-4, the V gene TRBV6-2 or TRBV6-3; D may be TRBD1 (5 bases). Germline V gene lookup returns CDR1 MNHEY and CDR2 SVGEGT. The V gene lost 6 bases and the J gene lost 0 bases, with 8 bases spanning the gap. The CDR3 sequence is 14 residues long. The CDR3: CASRRGATNEKLFF. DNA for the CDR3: TGTGCCAGCAGACGAGGGGCAACTAATGAAAAACTGTTTTTT.

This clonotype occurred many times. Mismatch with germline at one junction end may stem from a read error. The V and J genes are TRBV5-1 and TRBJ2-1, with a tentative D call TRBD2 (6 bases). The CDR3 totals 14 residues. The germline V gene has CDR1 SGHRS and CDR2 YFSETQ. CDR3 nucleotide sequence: TGCGCCAGCAGATTGGAGGGGTCCTACAATGAGCAGTTCTTC. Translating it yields CASRLEGSYNEQFF.

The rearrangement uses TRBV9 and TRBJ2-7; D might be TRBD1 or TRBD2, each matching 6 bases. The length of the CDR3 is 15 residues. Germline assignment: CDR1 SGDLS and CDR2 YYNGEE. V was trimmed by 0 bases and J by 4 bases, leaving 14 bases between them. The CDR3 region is CASSVADGGLYEQYF. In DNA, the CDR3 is TGTGCCAGCAGCGTAGCCGACGGGGGCCTATACGAGCAGTACTTC.

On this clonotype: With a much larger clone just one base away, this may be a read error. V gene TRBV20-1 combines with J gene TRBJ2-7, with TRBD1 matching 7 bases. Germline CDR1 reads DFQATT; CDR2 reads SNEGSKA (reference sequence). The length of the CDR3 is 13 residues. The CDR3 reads CSAAGTDSYERYF. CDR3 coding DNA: TGCAGTGCCGCAGGGACAGACTCCTACGAGCGGTACTTC.

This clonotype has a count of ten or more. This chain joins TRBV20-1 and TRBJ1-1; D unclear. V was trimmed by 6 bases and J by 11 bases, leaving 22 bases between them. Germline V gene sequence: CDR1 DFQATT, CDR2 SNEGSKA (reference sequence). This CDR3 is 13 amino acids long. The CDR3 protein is CSARTDGSGKAFF. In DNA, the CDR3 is TGCAGTGCAAGAACGGACGGTTCGGGTAAGGCTTTCTTT.

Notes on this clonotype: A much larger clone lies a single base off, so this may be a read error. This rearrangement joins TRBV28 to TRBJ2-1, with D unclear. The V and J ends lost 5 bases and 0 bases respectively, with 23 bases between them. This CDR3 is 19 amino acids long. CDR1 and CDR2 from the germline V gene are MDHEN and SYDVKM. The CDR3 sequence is CASSPMSGRAPSSYNEQFF. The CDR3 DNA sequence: TGTGCCAGCAGTCCGATGAGTGGTAGGGCCCCTAGCTCCTACAATGAGCAGTTCTTC.